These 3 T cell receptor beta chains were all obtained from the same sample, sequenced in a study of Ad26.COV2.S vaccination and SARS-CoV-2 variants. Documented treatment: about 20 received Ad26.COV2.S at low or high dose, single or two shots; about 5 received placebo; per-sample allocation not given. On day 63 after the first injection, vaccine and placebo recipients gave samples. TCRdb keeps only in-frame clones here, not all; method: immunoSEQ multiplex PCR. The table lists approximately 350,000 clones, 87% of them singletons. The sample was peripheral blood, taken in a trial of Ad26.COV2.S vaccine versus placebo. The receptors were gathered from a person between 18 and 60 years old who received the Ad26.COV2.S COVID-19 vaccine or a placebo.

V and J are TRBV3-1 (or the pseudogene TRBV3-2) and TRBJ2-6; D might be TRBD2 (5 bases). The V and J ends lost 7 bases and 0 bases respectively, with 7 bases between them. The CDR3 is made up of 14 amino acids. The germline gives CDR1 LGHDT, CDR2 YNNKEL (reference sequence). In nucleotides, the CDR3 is TGTGCCAGCAACCGGGGCTCTGGGGCCAACGTCCTGACTTTC. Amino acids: CASNRGSGANVLTF.

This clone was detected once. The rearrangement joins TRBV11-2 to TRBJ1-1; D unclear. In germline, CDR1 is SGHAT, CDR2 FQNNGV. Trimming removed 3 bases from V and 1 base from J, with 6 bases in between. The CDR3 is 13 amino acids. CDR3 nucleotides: TGTGCCAGCAGCTTCAGGAGGAACACTGAAGCTTTCTTT. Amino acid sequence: CASSFRRNTEAFF.

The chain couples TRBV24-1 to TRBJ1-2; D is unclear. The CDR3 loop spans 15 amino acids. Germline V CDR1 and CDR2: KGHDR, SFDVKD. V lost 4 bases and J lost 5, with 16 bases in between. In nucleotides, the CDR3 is TGTGCCACCAGTGACGACACGACGGAACTTTATGGCTACACCTTC. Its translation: CATSDDTTELYGYTF.